This T cell receptor beta chain was sequenced during a study of T cells and Merkel cell carcinoma outcomes. General observations from the study: In Merkel cell carcinoma, repertoire and T-cell density reportedly predicted outcomes.

This CDR3 has 15 amino acids. The V gene's germline CDR1 is SGHNT and CDR2 YENEEA. V lost 5 bases and J lost 5; bases outside the gene matches: 10. Libraries were prepared by immunoSEQ multiplex PCR; TCRdb keeps only in-frame clonotypes and omits some of them. Counted here are 12,000 to 15,000 clones, roughly 89% occurring once; the ten biggest clones make up 2%. Of note for this clone: Its antigen is not known.

The sequence derives from a human donor with Merkel cell carcinoma. Sequenced material: tumor tissue from Merkel cell carcinoma. V gene TRBV11-3 combines with J gene TRBJ2-5; TRBD2 matches at 8 bases. CDR3 nucleotide sequence: TGTGCCAGCAGCCCTGGGACTAGTACGCAGGAGACCCAGTACTTC. Translation gives CASSPGTSTQETQYF.